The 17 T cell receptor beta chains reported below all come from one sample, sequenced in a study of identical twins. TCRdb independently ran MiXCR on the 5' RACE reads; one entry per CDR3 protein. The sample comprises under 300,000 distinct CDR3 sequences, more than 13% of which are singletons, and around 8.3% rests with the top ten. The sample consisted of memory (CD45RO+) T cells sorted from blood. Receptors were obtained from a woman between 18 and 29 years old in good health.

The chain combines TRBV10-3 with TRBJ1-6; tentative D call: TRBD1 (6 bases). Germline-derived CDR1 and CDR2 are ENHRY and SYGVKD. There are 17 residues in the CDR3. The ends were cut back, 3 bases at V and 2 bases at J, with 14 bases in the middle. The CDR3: CAISDSGAGTYNSPLHF. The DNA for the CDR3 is TGTGCCATCAGTGATTCGGGGGCAGGGACCTATAATTCACCCCTCCACTTT.

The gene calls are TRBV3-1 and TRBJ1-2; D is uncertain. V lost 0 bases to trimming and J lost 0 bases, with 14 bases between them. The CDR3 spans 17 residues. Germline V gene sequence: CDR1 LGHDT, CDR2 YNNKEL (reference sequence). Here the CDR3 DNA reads TGTGCCAGCAGCCAAGAGTACCCGGAGCTGACTAACTATGGCTACACCTTC. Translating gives CASSQEYPELTNYGYTF.

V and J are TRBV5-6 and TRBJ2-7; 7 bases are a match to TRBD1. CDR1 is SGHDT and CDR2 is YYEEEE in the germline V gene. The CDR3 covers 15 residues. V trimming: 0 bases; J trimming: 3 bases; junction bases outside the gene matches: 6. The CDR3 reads CASSLGPDRVYEQYF. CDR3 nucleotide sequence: TGTGCCAGCAGCTTGGGCCCCGACAGGGTCTACGAGCAGTACTTC.

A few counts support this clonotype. CDR3 DNA sequence: TGCAGTGCTCCCTACTCCGGTCAAGAGACCCAGTACTTC. It translates to CSAPYSGQETQYF. This chain uses TRBV20-1 with TRBJ2-5; unclear D gene. Germline V gene sequence: CDR1 DFQATT, CDR2 SNEGSKA (reference sequence). Trimming cost V 5 bases and J 2 bases, with 12 bases left between them. The CDR3 totals 13 residues.

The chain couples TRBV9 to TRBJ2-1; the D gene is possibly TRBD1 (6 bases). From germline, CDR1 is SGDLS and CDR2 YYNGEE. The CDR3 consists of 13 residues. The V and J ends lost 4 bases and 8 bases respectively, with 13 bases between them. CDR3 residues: CASSLRPGDEQFF. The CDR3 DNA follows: TGTGCCAGCAGCCTGAGACCAGGGGATGAGCAGTTCTTC.

In DNA form, the CDR3 reads TGCGCCAGCAGCCCCGAAGCGGGAGGTCGGAGTGAGTACTTC. Amino acid sequence: CASSPEAGGRSEYF. The chain joins TRBV4-1 to TRBJ2-7; 9 bases fit TRBD2. This CDR3 has 14 residues. Germline V CDR1 and CDR2: MGHRA, YSYEKL. V was pared by 4 bases and J by 11 bases, with 12 bases of the junction left unmatched.

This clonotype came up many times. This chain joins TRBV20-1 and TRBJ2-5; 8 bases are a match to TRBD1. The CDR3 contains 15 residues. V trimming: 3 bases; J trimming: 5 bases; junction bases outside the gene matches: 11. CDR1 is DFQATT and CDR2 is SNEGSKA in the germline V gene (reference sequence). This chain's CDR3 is CSASGSGGRRETQYF. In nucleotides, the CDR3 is TGCAGTGCTAGTGGGTCAGGGGGCAGGAGGGAGACCCAGTACTTC.

The CDR3: CASRFGGVGANVLTF. DNA of the CDR3: TGTGCCAGCCGCTTTGGAGGGGTGGGGGCCAACGTCCTGACTTTC. The chain joins TRBV6-1 to TRBJ2-6; a weak D match, TRBD2 (6 bases). The germline V and J ends were trimmed by 8 bases and 4 bases, with 15 bases remaining between them. The CDR3 has 15 residues. Germline values: CDR1 MNHNS, CDR2 SASEGT.

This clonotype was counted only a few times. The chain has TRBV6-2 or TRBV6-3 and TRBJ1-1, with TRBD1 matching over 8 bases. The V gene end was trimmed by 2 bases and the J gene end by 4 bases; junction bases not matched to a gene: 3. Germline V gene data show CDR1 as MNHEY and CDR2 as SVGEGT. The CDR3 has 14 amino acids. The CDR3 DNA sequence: TGTGCCAGCAGTTACACTGGACAGGGCACTGAAGCTTTCTTT. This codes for CASSYTGQGTEAFF.

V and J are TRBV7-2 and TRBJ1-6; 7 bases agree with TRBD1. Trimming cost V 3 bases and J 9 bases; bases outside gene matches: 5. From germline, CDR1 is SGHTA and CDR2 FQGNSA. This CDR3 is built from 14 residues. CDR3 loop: CASSFTGVSSPLHF. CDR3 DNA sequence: TGTGCCAGCAGCTTTACAGGGGTTAGTTCACCCCTCCACTTT.

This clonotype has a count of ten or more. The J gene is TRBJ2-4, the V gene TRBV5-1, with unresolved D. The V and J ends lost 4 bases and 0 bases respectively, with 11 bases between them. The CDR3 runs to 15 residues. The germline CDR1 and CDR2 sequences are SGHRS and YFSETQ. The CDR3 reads CASSHGTVAKNIQYF. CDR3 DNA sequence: TGCGCCAGCAGCCATGGAACAGTAGCCAAAAACATTCAGTACTTC.

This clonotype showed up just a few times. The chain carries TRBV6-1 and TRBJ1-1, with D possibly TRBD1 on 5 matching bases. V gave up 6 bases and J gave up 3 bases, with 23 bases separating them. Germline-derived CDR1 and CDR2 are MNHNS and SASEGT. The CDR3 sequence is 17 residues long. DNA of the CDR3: TGTGCCAGCAGGCGCCGAGTGGTTGCGGGACGGTACACTGAAGCTTTCTTT. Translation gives CASRRRVVAGRYTEAFF.

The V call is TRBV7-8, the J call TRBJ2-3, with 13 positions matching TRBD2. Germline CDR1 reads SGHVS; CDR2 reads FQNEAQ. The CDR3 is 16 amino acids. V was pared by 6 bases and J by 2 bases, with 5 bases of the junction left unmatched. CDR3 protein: CASREGLAGYTDTQYF. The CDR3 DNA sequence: TGTGCCAGCAGGGAGGGACTAGCGGGGTACACAGATACGCAGTATTTT.

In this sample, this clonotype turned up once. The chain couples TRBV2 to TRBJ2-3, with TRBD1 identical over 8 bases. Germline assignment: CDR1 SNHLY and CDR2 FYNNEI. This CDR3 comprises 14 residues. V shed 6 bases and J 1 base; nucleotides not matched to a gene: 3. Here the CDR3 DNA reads TGTGCCAGCAGAGTGACAGGGGGCACAGATACGCAGTATTTT. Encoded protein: CASRVTGGTDTQYF.

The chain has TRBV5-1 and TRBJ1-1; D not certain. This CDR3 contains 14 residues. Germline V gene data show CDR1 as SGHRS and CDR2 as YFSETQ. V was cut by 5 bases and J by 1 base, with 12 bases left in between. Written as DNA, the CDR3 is TGCGCCAGCAGTGAAAGGGCCTCGAACACTGAAGCTTTCTTT. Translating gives CASSERASNTEAFF.

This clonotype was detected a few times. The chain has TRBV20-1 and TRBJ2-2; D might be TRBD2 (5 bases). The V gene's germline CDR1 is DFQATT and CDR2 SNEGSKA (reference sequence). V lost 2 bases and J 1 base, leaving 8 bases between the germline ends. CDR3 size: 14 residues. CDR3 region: CSARSSGNTGELFF. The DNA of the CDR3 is TGCAGTGCTAGATCCAGCGGGAACACCGGGGAGCTGTTTTTT.

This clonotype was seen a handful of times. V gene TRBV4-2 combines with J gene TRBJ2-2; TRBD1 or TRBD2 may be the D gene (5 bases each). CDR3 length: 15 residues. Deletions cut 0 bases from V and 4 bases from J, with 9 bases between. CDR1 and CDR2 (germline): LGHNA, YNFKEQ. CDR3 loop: CASSQDKRGTGELFF. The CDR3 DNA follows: TGTGCCAGCAGCCAAGATAAGAGGGGCACCGGGGAGCTGTTTTTT.